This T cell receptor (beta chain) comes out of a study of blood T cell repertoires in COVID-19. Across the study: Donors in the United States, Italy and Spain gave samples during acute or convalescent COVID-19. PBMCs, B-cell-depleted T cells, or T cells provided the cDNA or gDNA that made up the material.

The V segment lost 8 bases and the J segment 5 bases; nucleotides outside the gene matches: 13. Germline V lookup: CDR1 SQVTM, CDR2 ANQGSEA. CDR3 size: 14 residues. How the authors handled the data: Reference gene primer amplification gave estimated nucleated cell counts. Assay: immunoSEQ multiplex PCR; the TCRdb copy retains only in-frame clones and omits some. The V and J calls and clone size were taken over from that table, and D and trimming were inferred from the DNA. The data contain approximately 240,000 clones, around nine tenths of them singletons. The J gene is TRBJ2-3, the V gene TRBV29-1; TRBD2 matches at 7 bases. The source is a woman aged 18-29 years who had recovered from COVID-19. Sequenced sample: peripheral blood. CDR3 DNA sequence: TGCAGCTCCCGGACTGTGGGGGGGGAAGATACGCAGTATTTT. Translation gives CSSRTVGGEDTQYF.